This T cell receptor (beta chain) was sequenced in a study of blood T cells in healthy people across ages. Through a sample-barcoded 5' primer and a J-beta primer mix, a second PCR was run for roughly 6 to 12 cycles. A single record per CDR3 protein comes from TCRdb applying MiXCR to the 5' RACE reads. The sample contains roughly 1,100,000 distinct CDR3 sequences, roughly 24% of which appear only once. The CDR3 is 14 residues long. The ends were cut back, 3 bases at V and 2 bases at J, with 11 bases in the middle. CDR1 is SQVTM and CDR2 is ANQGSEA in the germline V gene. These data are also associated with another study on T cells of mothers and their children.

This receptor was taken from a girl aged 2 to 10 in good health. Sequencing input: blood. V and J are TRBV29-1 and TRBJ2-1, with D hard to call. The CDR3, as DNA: TGCAGCGTTGATCCGGAGTTTCCCTACAATGAGCAGTTCTTC. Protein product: CSVDPEFPYNEQFF.